The 22 T cell receptor beta chains listed next were all sequenced from one sample in a study of T cells after yellow fever vaccination. TCRdb re-called the 5' RACE reads through MiXCR, storing one row per CDR3 protein. The table has approximately 550,000 distinct CDR3 sequences, roughly 14% seen once. The specimen comprised PBMCs, sampled on the day of the yellow fever booster vaccination. The receptors derive from a young man who received the YFV17D yellow fever vaccine.

This clonotype was detected a few times. The chain has TRBV12-3 or TRBV12-4 and TRBJ1-1, with TRBD1 matching over 9 bases. This CDR3 is 14 amino acids long. After removal of 4 bases from V and 2 bases from J, the junction contained 2 bases not matched to a gene. CDR3 bases: TGTGCCAGCAGTTATACAGGGGGCAACACTGAAGCTTTCTTT. Translating gives CASSYTGGNTEAFF.

This clonotype was seen a handful of times. The chain recombines TRBV5-1 with TRBJ2-3; TRBD1 matches at 8 bases. Per germline, CDR1 SGHRS and CDR2 YFSETQ. The trim removed 0 bases at V and 4 bases at J, leaving 10 bases unmatched. CDR3 length: 17 residues. The CDR3 DNA follows: TGCGCCAGCAGCTTGGCCAGAGGAGGACAGGGTTCAGATACGCAGTATTTT. Encoded protein: CASSLARGGQGSDTQYF. Full variable domain (outside the CDR3, taken from reference TRBV5-1 and TRBJ2-3): KAGVTQTPRYLIKTRGQQVTLSCSPISGHRSVSWYQQTPGQGLQFLFEYFSETQRNKGNFPGRFSGRQFSNSRSEMNVSTLELGDSALYLCASSLARGGQGSDTQYFGPGTRLTVL.

This chain joins TRBV6-2 or TRBV6-3 and TRBJ2-1, with TRBD2 matching over 7 bases. The CDR3 spans 15 residues. V was pared by 4 bases and J by 7 bases, with 10 bases of the junction left unmatched. Germline CDR1 reads MNHEY; CDR2 reads SVGEGT. This chain's CDR3 is CASSFRGLRGNEQFF. CDR3 in DNA: TGTGCCAGCAGTTTCCGGGGACTAAGAGGGAATGAGCAGTTCTTC.

This chain connects TRBV6-2 or TRBV6-3 to TRBJ2-3; D gene ambiguous. The germline V gene encodes CDR1 MNHEY and CDR2 SVGEGT. The CDR3 consists of 13 residues. V lost 6 bases to trimming and J lost 5 bases, with 12 bases between them. The chain's CDR3 is CASRDVGEDTQYF. In DNA, the CDR3 is TGTGCCAGCAGGGATGTTGGAGAAGATACGCAGTATTTT.

The chain joins TRBV6-5 to TRBJ1-5; a possible D gene is TRBD1 (5 bases). V was clipped by 2 bases and J by 7 bases, with 9 bases between them. Germline CDR1 is MNHEY and CDR2 is SVGAGI. This CDR3 spans 13 amino acids. The CDR3 is CASSYGWGQPQHF. CDR3 nucleotide sequence: TGTGCCAGCAGTTACGGGTGGGGGCAGCCCCAGCATTTT.

This clonotype has a count of ten or more. The rearrangement joins TRBV29-1 to TRBJ2-3; 9 positions agree with TRBD1. V lost 6 bases, J lost 3 bases, and 4 bases stayed unmatched. CDR1 SQVTM and CDR2 ANQGSEA come from the germline V gene. CDR3 length: 13 amino acids. CDR3 nucleotide sequence: TGCAGCGTACGGGACAGGGAAACAGATACGCAGTATTTT. This codes for CSVRDRETDTQYF.

This clonotype was detected a few times. The chain links TRBV4-3 to TRBJ2-5; D uncertain. Per the germline V gene, CDR1 is LGHNA and CDR2 is YSLEER. The V end was cut by 0 bases, the J end by 5 bases, with 7 bases between. The length of the CDR3 is 13 residues. CDR3 DNA sequence: TGCGCCAGCAGCCAAGATCTGGAGGAGACCCAGTACTTC. Its translation is CASSQDLEETQYF.

This clonotype appeared a few times. The genes are TRBV6-1 and TRBJ2-5; D remains ambiguous. Trimming removed 6 bases from V and 4 bases from J, with 15 bases in between. This CDR3 contains 14 residues. Per germline, CDR1 MNHNS and CDR2 SASEGT. The CDR3: CASRVDTNGETQYF. The CDR3 DNA sequence: TGTGCCAGCAGAGTCGACACAAATGGAGAGACCCAGTACTTC.

The V gene is TRBV20-1, the J gene TRBJ2-3; 8 nucleotides line up with TRBD2. CDR3 length equals 15 residues. Germline assignment: CDR1 DFQATT and CDR2 SNEGSKA (reference sequence). J was trimmed by 5 bases and V by 6 bases; bases with no gene match: 13. The CDR3 protein is CSATGQRENLDTQYF. The CDR3 DNA sequence: TGCAGTGCCACAGGGCAGCGGGAGAATTTAGATACGCAGTATTTT.

This sequence joins TRBV11-3 and TRBJ2-3; 14 bases align to TRBD2. The CDR3 extends over 15 amino acids. V lost 6 bases to trimming and J lost 6 bases; unmatched junction nucleotides: 5. The germline CDR1 and CDR2 sequences are SGHNT and YENEEA. Here the CDR3 DNA reads TGTGCCAGCAGTGGGACTAGCGGGAGTCCCGATACGCAGTATTTT. Protein: CASSGTSGSPDTQYF.

This clonotype was counted a few times. The V and J genes are TRBV7-2 and TRBJ2-2, with D perhaps TRBD1 (6 bases). This CDR3 has 17 amino acids. V was shortened by 2 bases and J by 0 bases, with 13 bases between the two germline ends. CDR1 and CDR2 (germline): SGHTA, FQGNSA. The CDR3 DNA reads TGTGCCAGCAGCTTAACGCCGACAGGCGCGAACACCGGGGAGCTGTTTTTT. Amino acid sequence: CASSLTPTGANTGELFF.

This clonotype was seen only a few times. V and J are TRBV29-1 and TRBJ2-2, with D uncertain. CDR3 length: 12 residues. Germline V gene lookup returns CDR1 SQVTM and CDR2 ANQGSEA. V shed 4 bases and J shed 6 bases, with 9 bases lying between them. CDR3 bases: TGCAGCGTTGCCGGTTTCGCCGGGGAGCTGTTTTTT. Protein product: CSVAGFAGELFF.

The chain links TRBV5-1 to TRBJ1-3; D remains unclear. Germline CDR1 reads SGHRS; CDR2 reads YFSETQ. V dropped 0 bases and J dropped 1 base, with 8 bases sitting between them. CDR3 length: 15 residues. CDR3 nucleotides: TGCGCCAGCAGCTTGGAGGCAGCATCTGGAAACACCATATATTTT. Translated: CASSLEAASGNTIYF.

The chain couples TRBV5-1 to TRBJ2-2; D is possibly TRBD1 (6 bases). In germline, CDR1 is SGHRS, CDR2 YFSETQ. The CDR3 sequence is 16 residues long. Trimming took 4 bases from V and 1 from J, leaving 14 bases between them. The CDR3: CASSPWLGGNTGELFF. CDR3 DNA: TGCGCCAGCAGCCCCTGGTTAGGGGGGAACACCGGGGAGCTGTTTTTT. The variable domain in full, with the rest retrieved from reference TRBV5-1 and TRBJ2-2, is KAGVTQTPRYLIKTRGQQVTLSCSPISGHRSVSWYQQTPGQGLQFLFEYFSETQRNKGNFPGRFSGRQFSNSRSEMNVSTLELGDSALYLCASSPWLGGNTGELFFGEGSRLTVL.

The CDR3 coding sequence is TGTGCCAGCAGTTTAACGGGACAGTATAATTCACCCCTCCACTTT. It specifies CASSLTGQYNSPLHF. The chain has TRBV27 and TRBJ1-6, with TRBD1 identical over 7 bases. The J segment lost 4 bases and the V segment lost 2 bases, leaving 2 bases of the junction unmatched. The CDR3 has 15 residues. Germline V gene sequence: CDR1 MNHEY, CDR2 SMNVEV (reference sequence).

V gene TRBV7-9 combines with J gene TRBJ2-7, with 14 nucleotides matching TRBD2. This CDR3 has 15 amino acids. Germline values: CDR1 SEHNR, CDR2 FQNEAQ (reference sequence). J lost 7 bases, V lost 3 bases, and 5 bases had no gene match. CDR3 DNA sequence: TGTGCCAGCAGCTTTGGGGGACTAGCGGGAGTTGAGCAGTACTTC. Translation: CASSFGGLAGVEQYF.

This clonotype appeared a few times. This chain connects TRBV15 to TRBJ2-5, with 7 bases matching TRBD2. There are 15 residues in the CDR3. CDR1 LNHNV and CDR2 YYDKDF come from the germline V gene (reference sequence). V was pared by 3 bases and J by 4 bases, with 8 bases of the junction left unmatched. CDR3 loop: CATSSLGGRGETQYF. CDR3 DNA sequence: TGTGCCACCAGCAGTTTAGGCGGGAGAGGAGAGACCCAGTACTTC.

The genes are TRBV6-5 and TRBJ1-4; possible D gene TRBD1, 5 bases. Trimming stripped 2 bases from V and 0 bases from J, with 10 bases between. CDR3 length: 16 amino acids. Germline V CDR1 and CDR2: MNHEY, SVGAGI. The CDR3 nucleotides are TGTGCCAGCAGTTACGGCGGGGCCGCAACTAATGAAAAACTGTTTTTT. It encodes CASSYGGAATNEKLFF.

This clonotype was observed a few times. The chain has TRBV3-1 and TRBJ2-7, with D unclear. Trimming took off 2 bases at V and 1 base at J, with 9 bases between the two ends. The CDR3 is made up of 14 amino acids. The V gene's germline CDR1 is LGHDT and CDR2 YNNKEL (reference sequence). The CDR3 here is CASSQLPQSYEQYF. CDR3 nucleotide sequence: TGTGCCAGCAGCCAATTACCACAGTCCTACGAGCAGTACTTC.

This clonotype was seen more than once but under ten times. This chain joins TRBV7-8 and TRBJ2-3; no definite D call. Deletions cut 5 bases from V and 0 bases from J, with 12 bases between. This CDR3 region has 15 residues. Germline V CDR1 and CDR2: SGHVS, FQNEAQ. The CDR3 protein is CASSRKTPSTDTQYF. The CDR3 DNA is TGTGCCAGCAGCCGAAAAACCCCTAGCACAGATACGCAGTATTTT.

This clonotype was seen only a few times. V usage is TRBV11-1 and J usage is TRBJ2-3; 8 nucleotides match TRBD2. Unmatched junction bases numbered 16, after V lost 4 bases and J lost 1 base. CDR3 length: 19 amino acids. In germline, CDR1 is SGHAT, CDR2 FQDESV (reference sequence). CDR3 loop: CASSYAQGTGAGGTDTQYF. The CDR3 DNA sequence: TGTGCCAGCAGCTATGCCCAGGGGACCGGAGCGGGAGGCACAGATACGCAGTATTTT.

This clonotype came up a few times. The chain couples TRBV4-3 to TRBJ2-2; TRBD2 agrees at 9 bases. CDR1 is LGHNA, CDR2 YSLEER, per germline. The CDR3 sequence is 16 residues long. V shed 2 bases and J 5 bases; nucleotides not matched to a gene: 6. CDR3: CASSQSLAGDTGELFF. DNA for the CDR3: TGCGCCAGCAGCCAATCTTTAGCGGGAGATACCGGGGAGCTGTTTTTT.